A single T cell receptor (beta chain) is shown here with its context. Assay used: immunoSEQ multiplex PCR; TCRdb lists only in-frame clones, some missing. Seen here are a few hundred thousand clones, around 86% observed once, and the top ten hold 3.5% to 4.5%. Germline V gene sequence: CDR1 SNHLY, CDR2 FYNNEI. V was cut by 6 bases and J by 15 bases, with 18 bases left in between. The CDR3 runs 12 residues. This specimen belongs to a study of blood T cell repertoires in COVID-19. Study-wide background: From T cells, B-cell-depleted T cells, or PBMCs came the material, which was cDNA or gDNA.

Sequenced material: peripheral blood. The chain links TRBV2 to TRBJ1-5; D perhaps matches TRBD1 (5 bases). The TCR originated in a man aged 50 to 59 with acute or convalescent COVID-19. The chain's CDR3 is CASRETGSNVHF. The CDR3 region has the DNA TGTGCCAGCAGGGAAACAGGTTCCAACGTGCATTTT.